The 5 T cell receptor beta chains below all came from one sample that was sequenced in a study of spatial heterogeneity in lung cancer. MiXCR was run by TCRdb on the 5' RACE reads, yielding one entry per CDR3 protein. The sample shows some 110,000 distinct CDR3 sequences, 9.5% to 15% of them seen only once. As for time point: blood at routine non-recurrence follow-up after resection. Whole RNA from tumor, nontumor lung or frozen PBMC was sequenced unsorted. Sequences were derived from PBMCs, sampled at follow-up. These TCRs come from a male donor with early-stage non-small cell lung cancer.

The chain joins TRBV15 to TRBJ2-7, with unresolved D. This CDR3 has 14 amino acids. V gave up 0 bases and J gave up 0 bases, with 6 bases separating them. Germline V gene data show CDR1 as LNHNV and CDR2 as YYDKDF (reference sequence). CDR3 DNA sequence: TGTGCCACCAGCAGAGACACCAGCTCCTACGAGCAGTACTTC. This codes for CATSRDTSSYEQYF. The full variable domain, with the rest looked up from reference TRBV15 and TRBJ2-7, is DAMVIQNPRYQVTQFGKPVTLSCSQTLNHNVMYWYQQKSSQAPKLLFHYYDKDFNNEADTPDNFQSRRPNTSFCFLDIRSPGLGDTAMYLCATSRDTSSYEQYFGPGTRLTVT.

The chain couples TRBV20-1 to TRBJ2-7; 7 bases align to TRBD2. J gave up 7 bases and V 3 bases, and 9 bases lay outside the gene matches. The CDR3 runs to 13 residues. Germline-derived CDR1 and CDR2 are DFQATT and SNEGSKA (reference sequence). CDR3 sequence (DNA): TGCAGTGCTAGGGCCCCGACAGCGGGGGAGCAGTACTTC. Its protein is CSARAPTAGEQYF.

This clonotype has a count of ten or more. The chain employs TRBV30 and TRBJ2-7; D might be TRBD1 (6 bases). Trimming shortened V by 3 bases and J by 0 bases, and 9 bases separated the two germline ends. Germline CDR1 reads GTSNPN; CDR2 reads SVGIG (reference sequence). This CDR3 contains 13 residues. The CDR3 spells CAWSRGSSYEQYF. In DNA form, the CDR3 reads TGTGCCTGGAGCAGGGGATCCTCCTACGAGCAGTACTTC.

This clonotype was seen a handful of times. This rearrangement joins TRBV7-8 to TRBJ1-5; D ambiguous. The CDR3 length is 16 residues. With 2 bases removed from V and 2 bases from J, the gap between germline ends came to 13 bases. Looked up from germline, CDR1 is SGHVS and CDR2 is FQNEAQ. In nucleotides, the CDR3 is TGTGCCAGCAGCTTATTCCCCAGTTTTGGCAATCAGCCCCAGCATTTT. Amino acids: CASSLFPSFGNQPQHF.

The chain couples TRBV5-5 to TRBJ1-1; D might be TRBD1 (6 bases). Trimming removed 4 bases at V and 1 base at J, with 17 bases between. The V gene's germline CDR1 is SGHKS and CDR2 YYEKEE (reference sequence). This CDR3 has 16 residues. The CDR3 sequence is CASSLETGLPNTEAFF. CDR3 nucleotides: TGTGCCAGCAGCCTGGAGACAGGTCTCCCGAACACTGAAGCTTTCTTT.